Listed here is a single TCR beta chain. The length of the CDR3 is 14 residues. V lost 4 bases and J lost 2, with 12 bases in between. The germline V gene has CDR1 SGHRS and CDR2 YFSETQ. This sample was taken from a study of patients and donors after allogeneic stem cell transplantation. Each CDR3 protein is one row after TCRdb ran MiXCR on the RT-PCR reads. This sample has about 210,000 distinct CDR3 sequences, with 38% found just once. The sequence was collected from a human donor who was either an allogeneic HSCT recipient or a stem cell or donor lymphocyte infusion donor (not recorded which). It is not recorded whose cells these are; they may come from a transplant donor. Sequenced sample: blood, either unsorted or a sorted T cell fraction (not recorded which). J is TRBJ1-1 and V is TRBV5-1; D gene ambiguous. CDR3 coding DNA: TGCGCCAGCAGCCCCCGGGAGCCCAACACTGAAGCTTTCTTT. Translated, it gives CASSPREPNTEAFF.